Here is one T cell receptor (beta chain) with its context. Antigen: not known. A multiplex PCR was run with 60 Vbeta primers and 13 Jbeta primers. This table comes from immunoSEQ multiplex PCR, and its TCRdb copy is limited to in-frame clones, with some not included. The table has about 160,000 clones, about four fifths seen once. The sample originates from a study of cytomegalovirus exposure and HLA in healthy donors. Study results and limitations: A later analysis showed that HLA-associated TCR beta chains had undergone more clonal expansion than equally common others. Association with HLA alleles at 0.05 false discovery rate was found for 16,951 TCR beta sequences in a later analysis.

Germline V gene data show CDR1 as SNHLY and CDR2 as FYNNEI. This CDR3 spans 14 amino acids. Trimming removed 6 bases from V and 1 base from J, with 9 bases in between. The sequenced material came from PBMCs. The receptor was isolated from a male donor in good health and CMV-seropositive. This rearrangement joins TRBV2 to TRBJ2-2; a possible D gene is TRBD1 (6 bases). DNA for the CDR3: TGTGCCAGCAGGGGGACACGGAACACCGGGGAGCTGTTTTTT. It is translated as CASRGTRNTGELFF.